The 29 T cell receptor beta chains listed next were all sequenced from one sample in a study of blood T cell repertoires in COVID-19. Produced via immunoSEQ multiplex PCR; TCRdb's table is partial and in-frame only. The repertoire consists of hundreds of thousands of clones, with around 81% occurring once and the leading ten covering about 7.7%. The sequenced sample consisted of PBMCs or T cells enriched from blood (not recorded which). Receptors originate from a woman in her thirties or forties with acute COVID-19.

The rearrangement uses TRBV2 and TRBJ2-3, with D perhaps TRBD2 (6 bases). The CDR3 totals 14 residues. Germline CDR1 and CDR2: SNHLY and FYNNEI. The V end was cut by 4 bases, the J end by 1 base, with 9 bases between. As DNA, the CDR3 is TGTGCCAGCAGTGTGCGGGGAGGCACAGATACGCAGTATTTT. This encodes CASSVRGGTDTQYF. Full variable domain (outside the CDR3, taken from reference TRBV2 and TRBJ2-3): EPEVTQTPSHQVTQMGQEVILRCVPISNHLYFYWYRQILGQKVEFLVSFYNNEISEKSEIFDDQFSVERPDGSNFTLKIRSTKLEDSAMYFCASSVRGGTDTQYFGPGTRLTVL.

The CDR3 DNA sequence: TGTGCCAGTAGTATTGACAGCTCTGGAAACACCATATATTTT. Translation: CASSIDSSGNTIYF. The chain couples TRBV19 to TRBJ1-3, with D maybe TRBD1 (5 bases). The V and J ends lost 3 bases and 0 bases respectively, with 6 bases between them. Germline V lookup: CDR1 LNHDA, CDR2 SQIVND (reference sequence). The CDR3 sequence is 14 residues long.

This clone was found a few times. The V call is TRBV19, the J call TRBJ2-7; TRBD1 agrees at 7 bases. The CDR3 totals 13 residues. CDR1 and CDR2 (germline): LNHDA, SQIVND (reference sequence). Losses at the gene ends were 6 bases for V and 2 bases for J; bases not matched to a gene: 4. The CDR3 sequence: CASSPGQTYEQYF. The CDR3 DNA follows: TGTGCCAGTAGCCCGGGACAGACCTACGAGCAGTACTTC.

The chain carries TRBV11-1 and TRBJ2-1, with 8 bases fitting TRBD2. V trimming: 4 bases; J trimming: 3 bases; junction bases outside the gene matches: 5. Per the germline V gene, CDR1 is SGHAT and CDR2 is FQDESV (reference sequence). The CDR3 sequence is 15 residues long. The DNA for the CDR3 is TGTGCCAGCAGCTCTAGCGGGCAGTACTACAATGAGCAGTTCTTC. Translating it yields CASSSSGQYYNEQFF.

The V and J genes are TRBV28 and TRBJ1-6, with no clear D. Trimming cost V 6 bases and J 6 bases, with 9 bases left between them. This CDR3 is 13 amino acids long. Germline values: CDR1 MDHEN, CDR2 SYDVKM. The CDR3 nucleotides are TGTGCCAGCAGGCAAGTCGGTAATTCACCCCTCCACTTT. It codes for CASRQVGNSPLHF.

The V and J genes are TRBV12-3 or TRBV12-4 and TRBJ1-5, with D uncertain. V gave up 3 bases and J gave up 4 bases, with 7 bases separating them. The CDR3 totals 13 residues. The CDR3 DNA reads as TGTGCCAGCAGTTTTGGAGTTAATCAGCCCCAGCATTTT. This translates into CASSFGVNQPQHF.

The chain combines TRBV4-2 with TRBJ2-1; TRBD1 aligns across 9 bases. The germline gives CDR1 LGHNA, CDR2 YNFKEQ. The CDR3 sequence is 15 residues long. V gave up 6 bases and J gave up 4 bases; unmatched junction bases: 7. The CDR3, as DNA: TGTGCCAGCAGTCTTCAGGACAGGGGTTACAATGAGCAGTTCTTC. Encoded protein: CASSLQDRGYNEQFF.

The J gene is TRBJ1-6, the V gene TRBV11-1; 8 positions match TRBD1. Germline CDR1 is SGHAT and CDR2 is FQDESV (reference sequence). The J segment lost 9 bases and the V segment lost 6 bases, leaving 7 bases of the junction unmatched. The CDR3 runs 14 residues. CDR3 region: CASSINRGASPLHF. The CDR3 DNA reads as TGTGCCAGCAGTATAAACAGGGGGGCTTCACCCCTCCACTTT. Full variable domain (outside the CDR3, taken from reference TRBV11-1 and TRBJ1-6): EAEVAQSPRYKITEKSQAVAFWCDPISGHATLYWYRQILGQGPELLVQFQDESVVDDSQLPKDRFSAERLKGVDSTLKIQPAELGDSAMYLCASSINRGASPLHFGNGTRLTVT.

V and J are TRBV12-2 and TRBJ2-3; the D call of TRBD2 is as the table states it, not checked on the DNA. TRBV12-2 is reported as a pseudogene. The CDR3 is made up of 13 amino acids. DNA for the CDR3: TGTGCAAGTCGCCTTGAGATTACAGATACGCAGTATTTT. This encodes CASRLEITDTQYF.

V is TRBV12-5 and J is TRBJ2-5; maybe TRBD2 (5 bases). V was cut by 1 base and J by 5 bases, with 11 bases left in between. Germline assignment: CDR1 LGHNT and CDR2 FRNRAP. The CDR3 spans 14 residues. DNA of the CDR3: TGTGCTAGTGGTTTGGGAGATAGAGGGGAGACCCAGTACTTC. Translated, it gives CASGLGDRGETQYF. Filled out from reference TRBV12-5 and TRBJ2-5, the complete variable domain reads DARVTQTPRHKVTEMGQEVTMRCQPILGHNTVFWYRQTMMQGLELLAYFRNRAPLDDSGMPKDRFSAEMPDATLATLKIQPSEPRDSAVYFCASGLGDRGETQYFGPGTRLLVL.

The chain joins TRBV28 to TRBJ2-7; no definite D call. The germline V gene has CDR1 MDHEN and CDR2 SYDVKM. CDR3 length: 15 residues. V lost 6 bases and J 2 bases, leaving 17 bases between the germline ends. The CDR3 reads CASSYQKPGAYEQYF. The CDR3 nucleotides read TGTGCCAGCAGCTATCAAAAACCCGGTGCCTACGAGCAGTACTTC.

The V gene is TRBV6-5, the J gene TRBJ2-1; no clear D gene. Germline CDR1 reads MNHEY; CDR2 reads SVGAGI. The germline V and J ends were trimmed by 8 bases and 2 bases, with 16 bases remaining between them. This CDR3 is 15 amino acids long. This CDR3 is CASAPPGLTYNEQFF. The CDR3 DNA follows: TGTGCCAGCGCCCCCCCAGGATTAACCTACAATGAGCAGTTCTTC.

CDR3 coding DNA: TGTGCCAGCAGTACCGGGACAGGAGCCACTGAAGCTTTCTTT. Protein sequence: CASSTGTGATEAFF. This chain links TRBV3-1 (or the pseudogene TRBV3-2) with TRBJ1-1; 8 bases are a match to TRBD1. CDR3 length: 14 amino acids. Germline V gene sequence: CDR1 LGHDT, CDR2 YNNKEL (reference sequence). The V segment lost 6 bases and the J segment 4 bases; nucleotides outside the gene matches: 7.

This clone was counted only a few times. The chain uses TRBV2 and TRBJ1-5; D gene unclear. The germline V and J ends were trimmed by 7 bases and 3 bases, with 7 bases remaining between them. Germline CDR1 is SNHLY and CDR2 is FYNNEI. The CDR3 is made up of 12 amino acids. This chain's CDR3 is CASMYNNQPQHF. The CDR3 region has the DNA TGTGCCAGCATGTACAACAATCAGCCCCAGCATTTT.

The chain combines TRBV19 with TRBJ1-3; D is unclear. The CDR3 has 13 amino acids. Between the trimmed V and J ends, which lost 5 bases and 9 bases, there was a span of 14 bases. The V gene's germline CDR1 is LNHDA and CDR2 SQIVND (reference sequence). CDR3 loop: CASSSTLLGTIYF. DNA for the CDR3: TGTGCCAGTAGTTCGACACTCCTGGGCACCATATATTTT.

The chain couples TRBV7-2 to TRBJ2-7; D is possibly TRBD1 (6 bases). This CDR3 region has 15 residues. Between the trimmed V and J ends, which lost 2 bases and 2 bases, there was a span of 13 bases. Germline V gene data show CDR1 as SGHTA and CDR2 as FQGNSA. The CDR3 protein is CASSLMLAGAYEQYF. Written as DNA, the CDR3 is TGTGCCAGCAGCTTAATGCTGGCAGGGGCCTACGAGCAGTACTTC.

The chain has TRBV2 and TRBJ2-7; D is undetermined. This CDR3 has 17 amino acids. The V gene lost 3 bases and the J gene lost 0 bases, with 18 bases spanning the gap. The germline V gene encodes CDR1 SNHLY and CDR2 FYNNEI. CDR3 DNA: TGTGCCAGCAGTGATGTGGCTAGTGTGGCCCTCTCCTACGAGCAGTACTTC. Its translation: CASSDVASVALSYEQYF. The complete variable domain, with remaining parts taken from reference TRBV2 and TRBJ2-7, reads EPEVTQTPSHQVTQMGQEVILRCVPISNHLYFYWYRQILGQKVEFLVSFYNNEISEKSEIFDDQFSVERPDGSNFTLKIRSTKLEDSAMYFCASSDVASVALSYEQYFGPGTRLTVT.

The chain couples TRBV4-3 to TRBJ1-2; 7 nucleotides agree with TRBD1. This CDR3 is built from 16 residues. The V segment lost 3 bases and the J segment 4 bases; nucleotides outside the gene matches: 11. Per germline, CDR1 LGHNA and CDR2 YSLEER. CDR3 in amino acids: CASSQDTGQQFYGYTF. CDR3 bases: TGCGCCAGCAGCCAGGATACGGGACAGCAGTTCTATGGCTACACCTTC.

The chain links TRBV7-6 to TRBJ1-2; D is possibly TRBD1 (5 bases). Per germline, CDR1 SGHVS and CDR2 FNYEAQ. Trimming left V 2 bases short and J 0 bases short, with 16 bases between. CDR3 length equals 17 residues. The CDR3 nucleotides read TGTGCCAGCAGCTTAATGGAACCAGGGACTACTAACTATGGCTACACCTTC. This codes for CASSLMEPGTTNYGYTF.

The rearrangement links TRBV19 to TRBJ1-2; 7 bases are shared with TRBD1. The J segment lost 0 bases and the V segment lost 1 base, leaving 11 bases of the junction unmatched. Germline values: CDR1 LNHDA, CDR2 SQIVND (reference sequence). This CDR3 spans 18 amino acids. The CDR3 nucleotides are TGTGCCAGTAGTATAGGTCCGACCACAGGGGCTCCTAACTATGGCTACACCTTC. Its protein is CASSIGPTTGAPNYGYTF. Based on the CDR3 plus reference TRBV19 and TRBJ1-2, the full variable domain is DGGITQSPKYLFRKEGQNVTLSCEQNLNHDAMYWYRQDPGQGLRLIYYSQIVNDFQKGDIAEGYSVSREKKESFPLTVTSAQKNPTAFYLCASSIGPTTGAPNYGYTFGSGTRLTVV.

The genes are TRBV7-2 and TRBJ2-1; 7 nucleotides agree with TRBD2. The CDR3 runs to 14 residues. Germline CDR1 and CDR2: SGHTA and FQGNSA. V dropped 2 bases and J dropped 5; count of bases not matched to a gene: 3. CDR3 sequence: CASSLLAADNEQFF. CDR3 sequence (DNA): TGTGCCAGCAGCTTACTAGCGGCAGACAATGAGCAGTTCTTC.

CDR3 DNA: TGTGCCAGCAGCTTATCTGGAGGGAACAATCAGCCCCAGCATTTT. It yields the protein CASSLSGGNNQPQHF. This sequence joins TRBV11-2 and TRBJ1-5; unclear D gene. Per the germline V gene, CDR1 is SGHAT and CDR2 is FQNNGV. The CDR3 runs 15 residues. Trimming took off 2 bases at V and 3 bases at J, with 11 bases between the two ends. The whole variable domain, remainder taken from reference TRBV11-2 and TRBJ1-5, is EAGVAQSPRYKIIEKRQSVAFWCNPISGHATLYWYQQILGQGPKLLIQFQNNGVVDDSQLPKDRFSAERLKGVDSTLKIQPAKLEDSAVYLCASSLSGGNNQPQHFGDGTRLSIL.

This clone turned up a few times. V is TRBV19 and J is TRBJ1-6, with a tentative D call TRBD1 (6 bases). Germline V gives CDR1 LNHDA, CDR2 SQIVND (reference sequence). The CDR3 has 14 residues. The ends were cut back, 6 bases at V and 8 bases at J, with 14 bases in the middle. DNA for the CDR3: TGTGCCAGTAGCCCAACAGGGAACGATTCACCCCTCCACTTT. Protein product: CASSPTGNDSPLHF.

The chain links TRBV7-2 to TRBJ1-5, with a weak D call TRBD1 (5 bases). This CDR3 has 15 residues. V was trimmed by 4 bases and J by 6 bases, leaving 16 bases between them. Germline V gene lookup returns CDR1 SGHTA and CDR2 FQGNSA. The CDR3 protein is CASSYGGGDGQPQHF. For the CDR3, the DNA is TGTGCCAGCAGCTACGGGGGAGGGGATGGTCAGCCCCAGCATTTT.

As DNA, the CDR3 is TGTGCCAGCTCACCACCGAGGAGACTTATTACCGATCGTACCCAGTACTTC. Encoded protein: CASSPPRRLITDRTQYF. This chain connects TRBV18 to TRBJ2-5; D gene uncertain. Trimming stripped 0 bases from V and 8 bases from J, with 22 bases between. This CDR3 comprises 17 residues. Germline V gives CDR1 KGHSH, CDR2 LQKENI.

The rearrangement uses TRBV29-1 and TRBJ2-1; the match to TRBD2 covers 8 bases. The V gene end was trimmed by 7 bases and the J gene end by 7 bases; junction bases not matched to a gene: 18. Germline CDR1 and CDR2: SQVTM and ANQGSEA. This CDR3 is built from 16 residues. The CDR3 nucleotides read TGCAGCGCCCTGGACCACGGGCGGGAGGCATCGAATGAGCAGTTCTTC. It codes for CSALDHGREASNEQFF.

This chain uses TRBV7-9 with TRBJ2-3; 8 nucleotides line up with TRBD2. The CDR3 sequence is 14 residues long. The V gene's germline CDR1 is SEHNR and CDR2 FQNEAQ (reference sequence). V gave up 6 bases and J gave up 2 bases; unmatched junction bases: 4. In nucleotides, the CDR3 is TGTGCCAGCAGGACGGGACTAGACACAGATACGCAGTATTTT. Protein product: CASRTGLDTDTQYF.

The rearrangement joins TRBV19 to TRBJ1-5; 7 bases align to TRBD1. The CDR3 contains 14 residues. Trimming cost V 5 bases and J 7 bases; bases outside gene matches: 8. CDR1 and CDR2 (germline): LNHDA, SQIVND (reference sequence). The CDR3 spells CASSLPTGPQPQHF. Here the CDR3 DNA reads TGTGCCAGTAGTCTACCGACAGGGCCCCAGCCCCAGCATTTT. Full variable domain (outside the CDR3, taken from reference TRBV19 and TRBJ1-5): DGGITQSPKYLFRKEGQNVTLSCEQNLNHDAMYWYRQDPGQGLRLIYYSQIVNDFQKGDIAEGYSVSREKKESFPLTVTSAQKNPTAFYLCASSLPTGPQPQHFGDGTRLSIL.

This clone appeared once. This chain uses TRBV3-1 (or the pseudogene TRBV3-2) with TRBJ1-2; 9 bases agree with TRBD1. CDR1 and CDR2 (germline): LGHDT, YNNKEL (reference sequence). Trimming removed 1 base from V and 7 bases from J; junction bases left unmatched: 10. The CDR3 loop spans 16 amino acids. Here the CDR3 DNA reads TGTGCCAGCAGCCAAGTGAGGGGACAGGGTCCCGGTGGCTACACCTTC. As protein: CASSQVRGQGPGGYTF.